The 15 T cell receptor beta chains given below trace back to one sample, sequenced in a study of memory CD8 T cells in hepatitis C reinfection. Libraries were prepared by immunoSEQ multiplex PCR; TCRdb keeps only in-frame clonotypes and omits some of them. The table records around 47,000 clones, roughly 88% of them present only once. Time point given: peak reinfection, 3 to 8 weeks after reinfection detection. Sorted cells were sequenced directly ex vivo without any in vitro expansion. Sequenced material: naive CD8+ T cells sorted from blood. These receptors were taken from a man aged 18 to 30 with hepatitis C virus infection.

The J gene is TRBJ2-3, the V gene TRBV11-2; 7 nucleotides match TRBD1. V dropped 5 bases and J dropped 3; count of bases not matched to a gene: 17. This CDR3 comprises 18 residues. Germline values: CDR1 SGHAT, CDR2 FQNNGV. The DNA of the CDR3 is TGTGCCAGCAGCGCGATCCGGGACAGTGAGAGAACTACAGATACGCAGTATTTT. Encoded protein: CASSAIRDSERTTDTQYF. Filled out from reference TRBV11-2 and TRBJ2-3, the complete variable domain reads EAGVAQSPRYKIIEKRQSVAFWCNPISGHATLYWYQQILGQGPKLLIQFQNNGVVDDSQLPKDRFSAERLKGVDSTLKIQPAKLEDSAVYLCASSAIRDSERTTDTQYFGPGTRLTVL.

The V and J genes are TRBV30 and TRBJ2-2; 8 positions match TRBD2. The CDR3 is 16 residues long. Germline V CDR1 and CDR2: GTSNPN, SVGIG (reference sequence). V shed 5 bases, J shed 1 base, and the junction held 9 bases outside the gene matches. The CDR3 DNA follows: TGTGCCTGGGATGAGAGCGGGGGCCGGAACACCGGGGAGCTGTTTTTT. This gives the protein CAWDESGGRNTGELFF.

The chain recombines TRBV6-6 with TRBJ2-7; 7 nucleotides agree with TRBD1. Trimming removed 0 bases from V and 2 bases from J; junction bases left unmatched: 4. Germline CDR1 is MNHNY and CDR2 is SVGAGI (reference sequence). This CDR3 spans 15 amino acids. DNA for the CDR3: TGTGCCAGCAGTTACTCTCCCCAGGGGGCCTACGAGCAGTACTTC. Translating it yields CASSYSPQGAYEQYF.

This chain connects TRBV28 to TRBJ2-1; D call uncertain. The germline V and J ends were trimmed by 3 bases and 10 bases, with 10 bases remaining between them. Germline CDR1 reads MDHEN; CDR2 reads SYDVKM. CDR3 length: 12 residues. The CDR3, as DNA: TGTGCCAGCAGTTTCCCTGACTCCGAGCAGTTCTTC. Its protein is CASSFPDSEQFF. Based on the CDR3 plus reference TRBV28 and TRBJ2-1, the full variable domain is DVKVTQSSRYLVKRTGEKVFLECVQDMDHENMFWYRQDPGLGLRLIYFSYDVKMKEKGDIPEGYSVSREKKERFSLILESASTNQTSMYLCASSFPDSEQFFGPGTRLTVL.

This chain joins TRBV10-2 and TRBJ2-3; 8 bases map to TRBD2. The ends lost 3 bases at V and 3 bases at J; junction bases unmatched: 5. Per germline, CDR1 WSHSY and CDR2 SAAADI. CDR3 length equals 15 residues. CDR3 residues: CASSEARGATDTQYF. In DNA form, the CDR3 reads TGCGCCAGCAGTGAAGCGCGGGGGGCAACAGATACGCAGTATTTT.

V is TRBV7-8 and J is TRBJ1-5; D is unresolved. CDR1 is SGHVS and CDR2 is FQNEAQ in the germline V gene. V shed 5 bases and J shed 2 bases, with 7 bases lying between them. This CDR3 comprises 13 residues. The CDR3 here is CASSLTGNQPQHF. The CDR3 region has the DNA TGTGCCAGCAGCCTAACAGGCAATCAGCCCCAGCATTTT.

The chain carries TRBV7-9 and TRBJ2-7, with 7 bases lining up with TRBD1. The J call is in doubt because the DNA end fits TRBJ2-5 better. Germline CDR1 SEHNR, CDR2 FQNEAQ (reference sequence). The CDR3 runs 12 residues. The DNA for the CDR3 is TGTGCCTCCCGGGACAGTAAAGAGACCCAGTACTTC. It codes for CASRDSKETQYF.

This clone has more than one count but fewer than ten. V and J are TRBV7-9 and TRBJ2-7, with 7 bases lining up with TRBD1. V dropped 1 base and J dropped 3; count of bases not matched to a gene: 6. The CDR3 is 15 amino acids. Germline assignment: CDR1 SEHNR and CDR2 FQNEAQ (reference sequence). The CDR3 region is CASSLVGTEIYEQYF. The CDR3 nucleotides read TGTGCCAGCAGCTTAGTTGGGACAGAGATCTACGAGCAGTACTTC. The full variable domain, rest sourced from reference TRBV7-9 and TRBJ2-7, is DTGVSQNPRHKITKRGQNVTFRCDPISEHNRLYWYRQTLGQGPEFLTYFQNEAQLEKSRLLSDRFSAERPKGSFSTLEIQRTEQGDSAMYLCASSLVGTEIYEQYFGPGTRLTVT.

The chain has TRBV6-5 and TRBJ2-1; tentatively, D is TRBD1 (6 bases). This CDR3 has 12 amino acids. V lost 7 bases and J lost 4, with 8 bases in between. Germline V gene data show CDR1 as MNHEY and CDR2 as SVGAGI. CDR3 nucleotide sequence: TGTGCCAGCACAGGGGATTACAATGAGCAGTTCTTC. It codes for CASTGDYNEQFF.

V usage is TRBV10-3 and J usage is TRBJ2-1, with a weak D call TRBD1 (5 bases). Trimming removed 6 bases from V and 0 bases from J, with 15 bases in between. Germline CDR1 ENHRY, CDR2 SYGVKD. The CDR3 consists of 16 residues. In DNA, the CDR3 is TGTGCCATCAGCGACCTCAGGGAAGCCTCCTACAATGAGCAGTTCTTC. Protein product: CAISDLREASYNEQFF.

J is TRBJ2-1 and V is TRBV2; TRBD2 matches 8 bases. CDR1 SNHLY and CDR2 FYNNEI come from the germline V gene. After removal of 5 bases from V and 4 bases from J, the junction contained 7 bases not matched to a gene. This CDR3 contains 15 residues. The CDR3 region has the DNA TGTGCCAGCAGTCCACTAGCGGTTAGTTACAATGAGCAGTTCTTC. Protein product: CASSPLAVSYNEQFF.

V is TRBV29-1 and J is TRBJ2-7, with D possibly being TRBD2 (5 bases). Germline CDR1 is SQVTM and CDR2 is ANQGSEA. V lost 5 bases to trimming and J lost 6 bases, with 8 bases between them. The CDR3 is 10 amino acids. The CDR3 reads CSVRAGEQYF. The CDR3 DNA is TGCAGCGTTCGGGCGGGCGAGCAGTACTTC.

As DNA, the CDR3 is TGTGCCAGCAGTTACTCGGTACAGGACAACTATGGCTACACCTTC. As protein: CASSYSVQDNYGYTF. This chain joins TRBV6-6 and TRBJ1-2, with D perhaps TRBD1 (5 bases). Trimming left V 0 bases short and J 2 bases short, with 10 bases between. CDR1 is MNHNY, CDR2 SVGAGI, per germline (reference sequence). The CDR3 has 15 residues.

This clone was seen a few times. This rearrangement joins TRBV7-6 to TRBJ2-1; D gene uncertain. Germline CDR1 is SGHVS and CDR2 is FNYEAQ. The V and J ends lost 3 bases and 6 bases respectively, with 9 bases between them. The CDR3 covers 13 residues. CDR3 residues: CASSFSLGNEQFF. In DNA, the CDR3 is TGTGCCAGCAGCTTCAGTCTAGGCAATGAGCAGTTCTTC.

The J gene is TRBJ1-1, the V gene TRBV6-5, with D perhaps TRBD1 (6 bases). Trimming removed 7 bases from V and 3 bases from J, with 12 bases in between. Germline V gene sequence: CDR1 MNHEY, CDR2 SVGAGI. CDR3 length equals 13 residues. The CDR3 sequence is CASTLAGDTEAFF. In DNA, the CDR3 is TGTGCCAGCACCTTGGCAGGGGACACTGAAGCTTTCTTT.